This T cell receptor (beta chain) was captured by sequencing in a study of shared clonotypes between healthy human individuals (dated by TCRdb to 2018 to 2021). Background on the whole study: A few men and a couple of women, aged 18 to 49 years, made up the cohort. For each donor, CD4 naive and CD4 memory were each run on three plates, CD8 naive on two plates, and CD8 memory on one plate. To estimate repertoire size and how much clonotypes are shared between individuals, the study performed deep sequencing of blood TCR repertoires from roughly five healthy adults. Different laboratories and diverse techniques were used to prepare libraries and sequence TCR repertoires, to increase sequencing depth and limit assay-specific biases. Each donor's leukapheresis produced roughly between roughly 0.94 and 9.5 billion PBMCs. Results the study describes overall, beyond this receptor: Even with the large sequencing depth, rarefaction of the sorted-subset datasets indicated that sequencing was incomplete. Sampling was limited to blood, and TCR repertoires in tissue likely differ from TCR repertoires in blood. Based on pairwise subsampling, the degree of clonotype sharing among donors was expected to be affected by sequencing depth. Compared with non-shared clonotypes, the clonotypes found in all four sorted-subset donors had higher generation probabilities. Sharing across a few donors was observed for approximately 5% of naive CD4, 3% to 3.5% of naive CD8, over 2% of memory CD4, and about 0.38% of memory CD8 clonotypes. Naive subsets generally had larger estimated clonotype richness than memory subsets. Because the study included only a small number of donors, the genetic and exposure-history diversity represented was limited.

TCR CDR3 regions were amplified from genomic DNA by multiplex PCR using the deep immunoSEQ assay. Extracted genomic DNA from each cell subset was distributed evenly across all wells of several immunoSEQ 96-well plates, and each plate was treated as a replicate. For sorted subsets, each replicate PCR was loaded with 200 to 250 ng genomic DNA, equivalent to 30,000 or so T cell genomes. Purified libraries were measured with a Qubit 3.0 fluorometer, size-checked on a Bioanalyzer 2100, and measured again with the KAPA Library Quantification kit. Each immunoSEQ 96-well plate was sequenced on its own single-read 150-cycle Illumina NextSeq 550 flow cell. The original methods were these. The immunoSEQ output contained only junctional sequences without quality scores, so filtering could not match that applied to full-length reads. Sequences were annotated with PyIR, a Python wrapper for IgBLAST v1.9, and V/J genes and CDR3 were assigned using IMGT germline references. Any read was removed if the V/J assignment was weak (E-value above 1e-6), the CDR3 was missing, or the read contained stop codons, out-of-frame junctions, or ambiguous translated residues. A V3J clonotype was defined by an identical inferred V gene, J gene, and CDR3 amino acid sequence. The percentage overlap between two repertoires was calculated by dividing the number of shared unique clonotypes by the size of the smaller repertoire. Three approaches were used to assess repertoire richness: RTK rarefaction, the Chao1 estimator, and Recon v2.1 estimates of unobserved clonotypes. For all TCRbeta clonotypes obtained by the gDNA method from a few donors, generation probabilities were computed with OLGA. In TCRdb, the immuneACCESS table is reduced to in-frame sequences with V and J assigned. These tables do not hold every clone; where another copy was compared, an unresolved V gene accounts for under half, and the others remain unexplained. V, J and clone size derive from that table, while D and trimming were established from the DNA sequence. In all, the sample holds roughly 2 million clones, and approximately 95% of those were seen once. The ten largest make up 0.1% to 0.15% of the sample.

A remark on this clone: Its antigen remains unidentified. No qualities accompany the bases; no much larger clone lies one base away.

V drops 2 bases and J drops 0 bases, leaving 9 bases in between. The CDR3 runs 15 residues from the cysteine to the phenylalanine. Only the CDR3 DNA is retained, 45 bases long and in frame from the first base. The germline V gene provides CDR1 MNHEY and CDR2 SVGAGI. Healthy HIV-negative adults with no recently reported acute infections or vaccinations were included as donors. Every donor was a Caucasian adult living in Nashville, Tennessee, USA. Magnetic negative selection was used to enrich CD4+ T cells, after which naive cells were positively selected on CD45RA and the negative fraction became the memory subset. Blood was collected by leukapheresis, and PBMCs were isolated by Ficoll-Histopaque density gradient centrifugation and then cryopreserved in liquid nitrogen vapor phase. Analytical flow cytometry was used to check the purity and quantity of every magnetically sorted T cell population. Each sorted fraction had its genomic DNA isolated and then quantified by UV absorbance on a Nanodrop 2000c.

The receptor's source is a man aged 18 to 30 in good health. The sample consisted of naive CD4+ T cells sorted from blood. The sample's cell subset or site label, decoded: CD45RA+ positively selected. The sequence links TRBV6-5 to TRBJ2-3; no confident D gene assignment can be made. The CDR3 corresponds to CASSYDFRSTDTQYF. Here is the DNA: TGTGCCAGCAGTTACGACTTCAGGAGCACAGATACGCAGTATTTT.